The 20 T cell receptor beta chains below were found in one sample sequenced in a study of CD8+CD57+ T cells in acquired aplastic anemia. The sequenced patients had an expansion of CD8+CD57+ cells seen by flow cytometry. Investigators profiled TCR beta VDJ and CDR3 from genomic DNA template. TCRdb fed the reads into MiXCR, producing one record per CDR3 protein. The table lists roughly 100,000 distinct CDR3 sequences, around 70% of them singletons. Sequences were obtained from sorted CD4+, CD8+, or CD8+CD57+ T cells (not recorded which) from PBMCs. The receptor set was obtained from a human donor with aplastic anemia.

This sequence joins TRBV5-4 and TRBJ1-1; 12 bases map to TRBD1. The V gene end was trimmed by 3 bases and the J gene end by 2 bases; junction bases not matched to a gene: 5. CDR1 SGHNT and CDR2 YYREEE come from the germline V gene (reference sequence). CDR3 length: 16 amino acids. CDR3: CASSWGQGAFNTEAFF. The DNA of the CDR3 is TGTGCCAGCAGCTGGGGACAGGGGGCATTTAACACTGAAGCTTTCTTT.

The CDR3 region is CSARGQGIAAEAFF. The CDR3 DNA reads as TGCAGTGCTAGAGGACAGGGGATAGCTGCTGAAGCTTTCTTT. The gene calls are TRBV20-1 and TRBJ1-1; 8 bases line up with TRBD1. This CDR3 spans 14 amino acids. The V gene's germline CDR1 is DFQATT and CDR2 SNEGSKA (reference sequence). V lost 1 base to trimming and J lost 6 bases; unmatched junction nucleotides: 7.

This rearrangement joins TRBV10-1 to TRBJ2-2, with D perhaps TRBD1 or TRBD2 (5 bases each). CDR3 length equals 16 residues. Trimming pared 4 bases from V and 3 bases from J, leaving 15 bases between. Germline CDR1 reads WNHNN; CDR2 reads SYGVQD (reference sequence). The DNA for the CDR3 is TGCGCCAGCAGTGGGGTAGTGGGGGAAGACACCGGGGAGCTGTTTTTT. This gives the protein CASSGVVGEDTGELFF.

The chain joins TRBV7-9 to TRBJ1-2, with 9 bases lining up with TRBD1. Germline assignment: CDR1 SEHNR and CDR2 FQNEAQ (reference sequence). V shed 5 bases and J 7 bases; nucleotides not matched to a gene: 8. CDR3 length: 14 amino acids. CDR3 loop: CASSVGQGTAGYTF. DNA of the CDR3: TGTGCCAGCAGCGTGGGACAGGGCACGGCTGGCTACACCTTC.

This chain links TRBV12-3 or TRBV12-4 with TRBJ2-7; D is possibly TRBD1 (6 bases). Trimming left V 2 bases short and J 4 bases short, with 15 bases between. This CDR3 has 15 amino acids. CDR3 loop: CASSLSTGHRYEQYF. DNA of the CDR3: TGTGCCAGCAGTTTAAGCACGGGACATCGATACGAGCAGTACTTC.

As regards this clonotype: A read error may produce the germline difference seen at one junction end. V is TRBV10-1 and J is TRBJ1-2; perhaps TRBD1 as D (5 bases). This CDR3 contains 12 residues. Germline-derived CDR1 and CDR2 are WNHNN and SYGVQD (reference sequence). CDR3 sequence (DNA): TGTGCCAGCAGCATCGACAGCCATGGCTACACCTTC. Protein sequence: CASSIDSHGYTF.

A word on this clonotype: A much more abundant neighbour one base away suggests this may be a read error. The chain combines TRBV28 with TRBJ1-6, with D maybe TRBD1 (6 bases). CDR1 and CDR2 from the germline V gene are MDHEN and SYDVKM. The CDR3 runs to 15 residues. V was pared by 3 bases and J by 3 bases, with 9 bases between. CDR3 nucleotide sequence: TGTGCCAGCAGTTTCGACAGGAGCTATAATTCACCCCTCCACTTT. Protein sequence: CASSFDRSYNSPLHF.

V gene TRBV24-1 combines with J gene TRBJ2-3; 12 bases match TRBD2. This CDR3 has 17 residues. In germline, CDR1 is KGHDR, CDR2 SFDVKD. The V segment lost 3 bases and the J segment 5 bases; nucleotides outside the gene matches: 8. CDR3 region: CATSDHGLAGTGDTQYF. In DNA, the CDR3 is TGTGCCACCAGTGATCATGGACTAGCGGGGACGGGAGATACGCAGTATTTT.

With respect to this clonotype: Given the absence of the conserved phenylalanine or tryptophan at the CDR3 end, a read error is likely. The CDR3 bases are TGTGCCAGCAGCGGAGACAGCCAGATAAACACCGGGGAGCTGTTTTTG. It codes for CASSGDSQINTGELFL. The chain carries TRBV16 and TRBJ2-2, with TRBD1 as a possible D gene (5 bases). Per germline, CDR1 KGHSY and CDR2 FQNENV. V gave up 5 bases and J gave up 2 bases, with 15 bases separating them. This CDR3 is built from 16 residues.

The chain employs TRBV6-5 and TRBJ2-2; D uncertain. V was cut by 2 bases and J by 4 bases, with 11 bases left in between. CDR1 and CDR2 (germline): MNHEY, SVGAGI. The CDR3 is 15 residues long. CDR3 in amino acids: CASSYRETLTGELFF. Here the CDR3 DNA reads TGTGCCAGCAGTTACCGCGAGACACTCACCGGGGAGCTGTTTTTT.

Written as DNA, the CDR3 is TGTGCCAGCAGTTTAAGGACAGGGATGAACACTGAAGCTTTCTTT. Residues: CASSLRTGMNTEAFF. The rearrangement links TRBV27 to TRBJ1-1; 8 bases match TRBD1. Per germline, CDR1 MNHEY and CDR2 SMNVEV (reference sequence). The junction had 2 bases not matched to a gene; V was cut back by 2 bases and J by 0 bases. The CDR3 consists of 15 residues.

The CDR3 loop reads CASSLAPDIQETQYF. CDR3 nucleotide sequence: TGTGCCAGCAGCTTGGCCCCGGACATCCAAGAGACCCAGTACTTC. The V gene is TRBV5-6, the J gene TRBJ2-5, with D perhaps TRBD1 (5 bases). V lost 0 bases and J 1 base, leaving 10 bases between the germline ends. The CDR3 has 15 amino acids. Germline V CDR1 and CDR2: SGHDT, YYEEEE.

This sequence joins TRBV9 and TRBJ1-4; 7 nucleotides align to TRBD1. V lost 1 base and J lost 7; bases outside the gene matches: 7. CDR1 is SGDLS and CDR2 is YYNGEE in the germline V gene. The CDR3 is 15 amino acids. CDR3 in DNA: TGTGCCAGCAGCGTATTAGGGGGCGCGGGTGAAAAACTGTTTTTT. Residues: CASSVLGGAGEKLFF. Filled out from reference TRBV9 and TRBJ1-4, the complete variable domain reads DSGVTQTPKHLITATGQRVTLRCSPRSGDLSVYWYQQSLDQGLQFLIQYYNGEERAKGNILERFSAQQFPDLHSELNLSSLELGDSALYFCASSVLGGAGEKLFFGSGTQLSVL.

V is TRBV15 and J is TRBJ2-5, with 8 bases fitting TRBD2. J gave up 0 bases and V 5 bases, and 8 bases lay outside the gene matches. Germline values: CDR1 LNHNV, CDR2 YYDKDF (reference sequence). The CDR3 runs 16 residues. CDR3 DNA: TGTGCCACCAGCCGTAGCCCGCGGGGGGACCAAGAGACCCAGTACTTC. Translation: CATSRSPRGDQETQYF. The complete variable domain, with remaining parts taken from reference TRBV15 and TRBJ2-5, reads DAMVIQNPRYQVTQFGKPVTLSCSQTLNHNVMYWYQQKSSQAPKLLFHYYDKDFNNEADTPDNFQSRRPNTSFCFLDIRSPGLGDTAMYLCATSRSPRGDQETQYFGPGTRLLVL.

The CDR3 DNA sequence: TGTGCCAGCAGCTCCCGAAAGGGGGCGGACGAGCAGTACTTC. Protein product: CASSSRKGADEQYF. The chain has TRBV7-8 and TRBJ2-7, with 7 bases fitting TRBD1. Looked up from germline, CDR1 is SGHVS and CDR2 is FQNEAQ. This CDR3 is built from 14 residues. J was trimmed by 5 bases and V by 4 bases; bases with no gene match: 8.

This clonotype was counted at least ten times. The chain joins TRBV19 to TRBJ1-1, with 12 bases aligning to TRBD1. J was trimmed by 4 bases and V by 5 bases; bases with no gene match: 5. This CDR3 is built from 15 residues. CDR1 LNHDA and CDR2 SQIVND come from the germline V gene (reference sequence). CDR3 amino acids: CASSPGQGAITEAFF. CDR3 DNA sequence: TGTGCCAGTAGTCCGGGACAGGGGGCAATCACTGAAGCTTTCTTT.

The chain combines TRBV10-3 with TRBJ1-5; no reliable D call. The CDR3 is 15 amino acids. Trimming stripped 3 bases from V and 3 bases from J, with 12 bases between. Germline values: CDR1 ENHRY, CDR2 SYGVKD. CDR3 sequence (DNA): TGTGCCATCAGTGATGGCAGGTCTGACAATCAGCCCCAGCATTTT. Its translation: CAISDGRSDNQPQHF.

J is TRBJ2-3 and V is TRBV20-1, with 7 bases fitting TRBD1. The J segment lost 5 bases and the V segment lost 3 bases, leaving 2 bases of the junction unmatched. CDR1 is DFQATT and CDR2 is SNEGSKA in the germline V gene (reference sequence). The CDR3 consists of 12 residues. DNA for the CDR3: TGCAGTGCTAGCGCAGGGGGAGATACGCAGTATTTT. Amino acid sequence: CSASAGGDTQYF.

The chain recombines TRBV7-3 with TRBJ1-1; D gene uncertain. Trimming stripped 2 bases from V and 2 bases from J, with 9 bases between. From germline, CDR1 is SGHTA and CDR2 FQGTGA. The CDR3 sequence is 14 residues long. CDR3 in amino acids: CASSLSGKNTEAFF. The CDR3 nucleotides are TGTGCCAGCAGCTTATCCGGGAAAAACACTGAAGCTTTCTTT.

CDR3 bases: TGCGCCAGCAGTGTAGGCAGGGAGAGCTACGAGCAGTACTTC. It codes for CASSVGRESYEQYF. V gene TRBV10-2 combines with J gene TRBJ2-7; the D call may be TRBD1 or TRBD2 (5 bases each). The CDR3 consists of 14 residues. V lost 4 bases, J lost 3 bases, and 13 bases lay in between. Germline CDR1 is WSHSY and CDR2 is SAAADI.